This T cell receptor beta chain was sequenced in a study of memory CD4+ T cells and cytomegalovirus serostatus. The CDR3 extends over 14 amino acids. Trimming took 3 bases from V and 1 from J, leaving 7 bases between them. Per germline, CDR1 LNHDA and CDR2 SQIVND (reference sequence). The method was immunoSEQ multiplex PCR; TCRdb's version includes in-frame clones alone and lacks a portion of them. The sample shows some 73,000 clones, about 73% of them seen only once. The sort gate was single viable CD3+CD4+CD8-CD45RO+ cells for memory CD4+ T cells. Sequenced sample: memory CD4+ T cells from blood. The rearrangement links TRBV19 to TRBJ1-5; no clear D. The clonotype comes from an adult in good health and CMV-seropositive. The CDR3 here is CASSIGVSNQPQHF. The CDR3 DNA follows: TGTGCCAGTAGTATTGGGGTGAGCAATCAGCCCCAGCATTTT.